This T cell receptor (beta chain) appears in the sequencing data of a study of radiotherapy plus CTLA-4 blockade in lung cancer. General study findings and limits: Best predicting response, reportedly, were early blood T cell clone dynamics, with interferon-beta. Tumor-derived TCR clones expanded in blood after radiotherapy plus ipilimumab.

The table came from immunoSEQ multiplex PCR; TCRdb's copy has only in-frame clones and leaves some out. The table includes about 43,000 clones, about 70% detected once. Focal radiation was given together with CTLA-4 blockade (ipilimumab) to patients with chemo-refractory metastatic non-small-cell lung cancer. The J segment lost 6 bases and the V segment lost 6 bases, leaving 0 bases of the junction unmatched. Germline CDR1 reads SGHTA; CDR2 reads FQGTGA. The CDR3 consists of 12 residues. This clone has just a few counts. The antigen is not known. V usage is TRBV7-3 and J usage is TRBJ2-7; 12 bases align to TRBD1. The receptor was derived from a human donor with non-small cell lung cancer who had a partial response to radiotherapy plus ipilimumab. This sample comprised peripheral blood, obtained from a patient treated with radiotherapy plus ipilimumab. The CDR3 sequence: CASRGQGAEQYF. The CDR3 bases are TGTGCCAGCAGGGGACAGGGGGCCGAGCAGTACTTC.